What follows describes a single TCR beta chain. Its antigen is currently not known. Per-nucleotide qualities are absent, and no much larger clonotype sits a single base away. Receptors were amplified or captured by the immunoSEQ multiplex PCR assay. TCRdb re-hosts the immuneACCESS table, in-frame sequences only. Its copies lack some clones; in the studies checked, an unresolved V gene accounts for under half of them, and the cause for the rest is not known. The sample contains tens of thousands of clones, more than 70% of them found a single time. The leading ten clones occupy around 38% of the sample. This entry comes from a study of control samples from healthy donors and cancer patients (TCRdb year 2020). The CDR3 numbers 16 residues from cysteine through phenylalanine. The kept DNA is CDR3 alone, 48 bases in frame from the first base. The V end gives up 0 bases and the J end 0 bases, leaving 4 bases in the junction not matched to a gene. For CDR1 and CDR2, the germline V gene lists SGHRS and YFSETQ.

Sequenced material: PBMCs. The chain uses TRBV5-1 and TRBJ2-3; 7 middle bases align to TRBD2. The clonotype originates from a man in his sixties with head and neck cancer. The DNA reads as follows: TGCGCCAGCAGCTTGGGAACTAGCGAGAGCACAGATACGCAGTATTTT. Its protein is CASSLGTSESTDTQYF.